This record looks at one T cell receptor (beta chain) sequence and its context. TCRdb reprocessed the 5' RACE reads via MiXCR and lists one record per CDR3 protein. The sample lists around 530,000 distinct CDR3 sequences, about 15% occurring once. These data originate in a study of identical twins. These data were also reused for a study on yellow fever vaccine responses in identical twins.

Material for sequencing was CD4+ T cells sorted from blood. This TCR derives from a woman under 30 in good health.

This CDR3 reads CASSPAGTGIYGYTF. CDR3 nucleotide sequence: TGTGCCAGCAGTCCAGCCGGGACAGGGATCTATGGCTACACCTTC. This rearrangement joins TRBV12-3 or TRBV12-4 to TRBJ1-2; 9 nucleotides agree with TRBD1. With 5 bases clipped from V and 4 bases from J, the junction kept 8 bases outside the gene matches. The CDR3 sequence is 15 residues long.